This section outlines one T cell receptor (beta chain) sequence together with its context. It has no known antigen specificity. Since no conserved phenylalanine or tryptophan closes the CDR3, a read error is the likely cause. The data are from a study of tumor-infiltrating lymphocytes in primary liver carcinoma (dated by TCRdb to about 2017). Some background on the complete study: Of the five patients (three men and two women, aged 30 to 69 years), four had hepatocellular carcinoma and one had combined HCC and intrahepatic cholangiocarcinoma. Across five regions of each liver tumor, along with adjacent normal tissue and blood, the study brought together TCRbeta repertoire sequencing, expression microarrays and whole-exome sequencing. To link TCRbeta repertoire diversity to the local molecular phenotype, the 25 tumor region samples were profiled with Agilent mRNA microarrays. Technical replicate repertoires showed high reproducibility, with mean shared-clone rates roughly 0.87 and correlation coefficients above 0.95. TCRbeta repertoire sequencing covered 35 or so specimens from 5 patients: around 25 tumor regions, 5 adjacent noncancerous liver tissues and 5 peripheral blood samples. The five patients had tumors of stage T1-T3 N0M0, with maximum diameters ranging from about 4.2 to 10 cm. Samples yielded roughly 3.5 to 7.13 million productive TCRbeta reads; read depth did not differ significantly between tissue types. Broader findings and caveats from the paper: Pairs of tumor regions showed greater repertoire overlap (mean 36%) than tumor-adjacent pairs (17%) or tumor-blood pairs (approximately 15%), which is consistent with antigen-driven expansion. The study included only five patients, and the authors note findings should be validated in a larger study. Since the samples were bulk and unsorted, there was no way to compare CD4+ and CD8+ T cell repertoires. A significantly larger repertoire fraction was made up by the top 250 clones in tumors than in blood (p = 0.039). Only the TCR beta chain was sequenced, which likely underestimates true repertoire diversity because unpaired alpha chains were not captured. Only about 8-25% of top clones were present in all five regions of a tumor, suggesting spatial heterogeneity of tumor-infiltrating T cells.

V lost 5 bases and J lost 5 bases; the stretch between them is 13 bases long. The CDR3 spans 14 residues, counting both ends. Only the CDR3 part of the read is kept: 42 bases, read in frame from the first base. Via the germline V gene, CDR1 is SGHNT and CDR2 YENEEA. Total RNA and DNA were co-extracted without cell sorting from about 19-30 mg of bulk tissue using the AllPrep DNA/RNA mini kit. Between November 2015 and early 2016, several patients in China with histopathologically diagnosed primary liver carcinoma had surgical resection. Patients had chronic HBV infection and were treatment-naive at sampling. Five spatially separated regions were sampled per tumor: superior, inferior, left-lateral and right-lateral poles, plus the tumor centre. Histology showed that every tumor sample contained more than 75% viable tumor cells. Fresh tumor and adjacent tissue pieces were bisected, with one half stored in RNAlater at -80 degrees C and the other half sent for histology.

Starting from about 500 ng total RNA, TCRbeta-specific cDNA was produced by reverse transcription with a constant-region primer and ProtoScript II reverse transcriptase. Three nested multiplex PCR rounds, following a slightly modified ARM-PCR procedure, were used to build the TCRbeta libraries. Each of the first two PCR rounds ran for approximately 10 cycles and used multiplex TRBV1-TRBV30 forward primers together with a Cbeta reverse primer. Sample barcodes and Illumina adapters were attached in a final 25-cycle PCR using Deep VentR polymerase. Before sequencing, amplicons of 200-500 bp were gel-purified using a QIAquick gel extraction kit. The TCRbeta amplicons were sequenced with 250-bp paired-end reads on an Illumina HiSeq 2500. The original methods were these. Reads were quality-trimmed with Trimmomatic v0.33, and paired reads were merged with FLASH v1.2.11 to recover full CDR3 sequences. V, D and J germline segments were assigned to the rearranged TCRbeta sequences using MiGEC v1.2.1b. Clonotype statistics and Shannon-Wiener diversity indices were computed with VDJtools v1.0.0. To cut down on sampling bias, every analysis after diversity analysis relied on just the 250 most abundant clonotypes from each sample. TCRdb reprocessing: public reads trimmed at Q25 with fastp, clones called with MiXCR, in-frame beta chains kept. Records with the same CDR3 protein are collapsed into one entry carrying the most frequent genes and DNA. The V and J calls come from TCRdb's annotation, not from the publication. The sample profile shows 100,000 to 150,000 distinct CDR3 sequences; 60% to 80% of them were found once. The ten top clones hold 8.4% of the sample.

Recombination connected TRBV11-3 to TRBJ2-1; no D gene is confidently identified. Sequencing was performed on liver tumor tissue from sampling region 3. The cell subset or site label here, explained by the study, means: tumor region T3, left-lateral pole. This TCR came from a woman aged 55-75 years with primary liver carcinoma and hepatitis B virus infection. The CDR3 has the sequence CASSTVGVNNEQFL. The DNA is TGTGCCAGCAGCACAGTGGGCGTAAACAATGAGCAGTTCTTA.